Sequencing of this TCR beta chain was carried out in a study of blood T cell repertoires in COVID-19. Study-level background: Researchers got acute and convalescent COVID-19 samples from the United States, Italy and Spain. Sources were T cells, B-cell-depleted T cells, or PBMCs; the material itself was cDNA or gDNA.

The J segment lost 2 bases and the V segment lost 7 bases, leaving 2 bases of the junction unmatched. Germline V lookup: CDR1 WNHNN, CDR2 SYGVQD (reference sequence). CDR3 length: 13 residues. In the study's own analysis: Estimation of nucleated cell counts relied on the amplification of reference gene primers. The table came from immunoSEQ multiplex PCR; TCRdb's copy has only in-frame clones and leaves some out. That table supplies the V and J calls and clone size; D and trimming were determined from the DNA. Altogether about 280,000 clones are present, 70% to 90% being singletons, with the ten largest covering about 8.5%.

The material sequenced was peripheral blood. The V gene is TRBV10-1, the J gene TRBJ2-7; 10 bases are a match to TRBD1. The receptor was isolated from a man aged 18 to 30 with active or convalescent COVID-19. The CDR3 DNA sequence: TGCGCCAGCAAGGGGACAGGGGCCTACGAGCAGTACTTC. Translating it yields CASKGTGAYEQYF.